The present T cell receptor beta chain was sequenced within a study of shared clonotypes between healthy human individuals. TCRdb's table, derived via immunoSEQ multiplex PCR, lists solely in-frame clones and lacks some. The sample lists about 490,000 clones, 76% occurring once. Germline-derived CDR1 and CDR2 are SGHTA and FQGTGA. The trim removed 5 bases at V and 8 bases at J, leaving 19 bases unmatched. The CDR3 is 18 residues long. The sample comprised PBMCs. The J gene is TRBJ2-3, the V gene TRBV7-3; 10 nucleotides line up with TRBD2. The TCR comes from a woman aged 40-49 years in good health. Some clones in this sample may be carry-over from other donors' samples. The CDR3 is CASSPRGGAGGPGGTQYF. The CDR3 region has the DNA TGTGCCAGCAGCCCCAGAGGGGGAGCGGGAGGGCCGGGAGGTACGCAGTATTTT.